This paragraph reports one T cell receptor (beta chain). This clonotype has just a few counts. It lacks a known antigen. No much larger clonotype is one base removed from it; base qualities were not supplied. Bone marrow was sampled from every patient at the time of active disease. Isolation of bone marrow mononuclear cells was performed by Ficoll-Hypaque density gradient centrifugation. Myeloma plasma cells were removed and CD138-negative cells were obtained by negative selection following labeling with CD138 magnetic microbeads on a MACS separator. The purity of the isolated cells was checked by flow cytometry with CD138 antibodies on an Attune NxT. TRIzol reagent was used to extract total RNA, which was then quantified with a NanoDrop spectrophotometer. Paired RNA-seq and IR-seq were performed on each patient's CD138-negative bone marrow sample. The CDR3 covers 12 residues, taking in both the cysteine and the phenylalanine. Only the CDR3 region is kept as DNA, spanning 36 bases read in frame from base 1. The CDR1 and CDR2 encoded by the germline V gene are SQVTM and ANQGSEA. Trimming removed 5 bases from V and 9 bases from J, leaving 14 bases between the germline ends.

This sample is drawn from a study of read filtering for tumor transcriptome and immune sequencing (dated by TCRdb to 2018 to 2021). With regard to the full study: The cohort consisted of under 20 male and approximately 15 female patients, with a mean age of approximately 70 years and an age range of about 40 to 85. One main goal was a read-filtering strategy for immune repertoire data, in particular deciding whether clonotypes backed by only one read should be removed. Under revised international staging, roughly 8 patients fell into R-ISS I, approximately 15 into R-ISS II and six or seven into R-ISS III. Using the same bone marrow samples, the study ran both targeted immune repertoire sequencing and bulk whole-transcriptome sequencing and then compared the TCR repertoires from each method. After DNase treatment, whole-transcriptome libraries were prepared with the TruSeq RNA Access Library Prep Kit. Per sample, about 4.05 to 10.27 million TCR-region mapped reads were obtained with IR-seq, compared with only 85 to 1273 with RNA-seq.

Study-wide conclusions, independent of this receptor: IR-seq captured clonotypes at much higher depth and more reliably than RNA-seq, and smaller IR-seq throughput sufficed to identify most shared clonotypes. Rather than purified T cells, the sorted CD138-negative fraction was a mixed bone marrow immune population. Single-read clonotypes made up around 82% of clonotypes but only approximately 3.7% of total reads in IR-seq, compared with about 69% of clonotypes and approximately 45% of reads in RNA-seq. Removing single-read clonotypes increased the correlation between IR-seq and RNA-seq shared clonotype proportions.

TCR libraries were built from 400 ng RNA with the Immunoverse kit, using molecular barcoded adaptors covering alpha/delta and beta/gamma chains. TCR library preparation was performed with the same RNA that was used for transcriptome sequencing. Sequencing of the TCR libraries was done on an Illumina HiSeq 4000 with 2 x 150 cycles. The paper's data handling went like this. TCR reads were aligned to human V, D, J and C references and assembled into CDR3 clonotypes with MiXCR, including quality filtering and error correction. The tcR package in R was used for analysis of clonotype counts and gene usage diversity. For inspection of raw mapping reads, RNA-seq reads were mapped by STAR aligner version 2.5.3a onto GRCh37 of the human genome. IR-seq fastq files were randomly downsampled with Seqtk 1.3 to test the effect of sequencing depth on detected clonotypes. TCRdb reanalyzed the raw reads on its own, using fastp at Q25 for trimming and MiXCR for clone calling, and kept in-frame beta chains. Rows are combined by CDR3 protein, so each entry shows the most common genes and DNA. These V and J calls rely on TCRdb rather than the paper's analysis. The sample includes under 150,000 distinct CDR3 sequences, with about 13% observed a single time. 8.4% of the sample rests with the top ten.

This sequence was found in a donor aged 40 or older with multiple myeloma. Here the chain combines TRBV29-1 and TRBJ2-4; the D element might be TRBD1 or TRBD2, as each aligns at 5 bases. Sequencing input: a population of CD138-negative cells sorted from bone marrow. What this sample's cell subset or site label stands for: bone marrow mononuclear cells depleted of CD138+ plasma/myeloma cells by negative magnetic selection. The CDR3 is CSVRSARGIQYF. The sequenced DNA: TGCAGCGTTAGAAGTGCGAGGGGCATTCAGTACTTC.